What follows are 4 T cell receptor beta chains derived from one specimen sequenced in a study of T cell responses to AZD1222 COVID-19 vaccine. Clones were sequenced by immunoSEQ multiplex PCR, and TCRdb holds only the in-frame ones, with some missing. In the table there are tens of thousands of clones, 70% to 90% of which are singletons. Sequences were derived from peripheral blood, sampled 28 days after the second AZD1222 dose. The origin of the receptors is an adult who received the AZD1222 COVID-19 vaccine.

The gene calls are TRBV28 and TRBJ2-2; tentative D call: TRBD2 (6 bases). Trimming took 8 bases from V and 4 from J, leaving 14 bases between them. Germline V lookup: CDR1 MDHEN, CDR2 SYDVKM. This CDR3 is 14 amino acids long. DNA for the CDR3: TGTGCCAGCCAACCGGGGGAGCCCACCGGGGAGCTGTTTTTT. It is translated as CASQPGEPTGELFF.

The chain joins TRBV6-1 to TRBJ1-1; D is unresolved. V lost 2 bases and J 4 bases, leaving 11 bases between the germline ends. The CDR3 length is 14 residues. Germline CDR1 and CDR2: MNHNS and SASEGT. DNA of the CDR3: TGTGCCAGCAGTGAAACGCCGGGGAGCACTGAAGCTTTCTTT. This codes for CASSETPGSTEAFF.

The chain carries TRBV28 and TRBJ1-5; TRBD1 is a possible D gene (5 bases). Trimming removed 7 bases at V and 2 bases at J, with 9 bases between. The CDR3 extends over 13 amino acids. Germline assignment: CDR1 MDHEN and CDR2 SYDVKM. The DNA for the CDR3 is TGTGCCAGCAACCGGGACGGCAATCAGCCCCAGCATTTT. This encodes CASNRDGNQPQHF.

Sample share makes this clone medium-sized (0.01 to 0.1%). The chain joins TRBV4-2 to TRBJ1-6; no definite D call. CDR1 and CDR2 (germline): LGHNA, YNFKEQ. Trimming pared 2 bases from V and 10 bases from J, leaving 9 bases between. The CDR3 runs 13 residues. CDR3 bases: TGTGCCAGCAGCCAATCAACGAGCTCACCCCTCCACTTT. It encodes CASSQSTSSPLHF.